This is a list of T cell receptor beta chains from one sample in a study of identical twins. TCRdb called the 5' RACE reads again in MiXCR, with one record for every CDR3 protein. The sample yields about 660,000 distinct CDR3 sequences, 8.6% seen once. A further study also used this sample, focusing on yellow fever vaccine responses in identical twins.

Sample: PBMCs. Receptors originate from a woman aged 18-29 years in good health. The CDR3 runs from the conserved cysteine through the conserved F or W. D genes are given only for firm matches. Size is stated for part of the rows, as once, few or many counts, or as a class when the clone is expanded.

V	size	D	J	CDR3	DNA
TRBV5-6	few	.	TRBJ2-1	CASSRSRDVYNEQFF	TGTGCCAGCAGCAGGTCCCGGGACGTGTACAATGAGCAGTTCTTC
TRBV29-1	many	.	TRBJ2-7	CSVVLPIPYEQYF	TGCAGCGTTGTCCTTCCCATCCCCTACGAGCAGTACTTC
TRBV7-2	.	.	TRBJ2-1	CASSPDLSYNEQFF	TGTGCCAGCAGCCCCGACCTGTCCTACAATGAGCAGTTCTTC
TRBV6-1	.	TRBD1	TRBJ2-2	CASTRPGTGSDTGELFF	TGTGCCAGCACCCGCCCCGGGACAGGGTCGGACACCGGGGAGCTGTTTTTT
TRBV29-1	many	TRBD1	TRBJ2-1	CSGRQGSTYNEQFF	TGCAGCGGGAGACAGGGGTCGACCTACAATGAGCAGTTCTTC
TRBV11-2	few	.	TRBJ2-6	CASSSQGFAGANVLTF	TGTGCCAGCAGCTCTCAGGGGTTCGCTGGGGCCAACGTCCTGACTTTC
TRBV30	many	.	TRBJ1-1	CAWSVLTAAEAFF	TGTGCCTGGAGTGTACTGACAGCCGCTGAAGCTTTCTTT
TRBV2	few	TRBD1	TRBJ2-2	CASGSDRGTGELFF	TGTGCCAGCGGTTCGGACAGGGGGACCGGGGAGCTGTTTTTT
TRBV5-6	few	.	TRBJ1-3	CASSYKGQNGNTIYF	TGTGCCAGCAGCTACAAAGGACAGAATGGAAACACCATATATTTT
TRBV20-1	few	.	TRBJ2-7	CSANLPPGLEQYF	TGCAGTGCTAACCTCCCCCCAGGGTTAGAGCAGTACTTC
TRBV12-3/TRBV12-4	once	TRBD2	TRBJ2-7	CARSLKGLGAPTPYEQYF	TGTGCCCGCAGTTTAAAGGGACTAGGGGCCCCGACCCCCTACGAGCAGTACTTC
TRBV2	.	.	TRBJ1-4	CASSEGAGPNEKLFF	TGTGCCAGCAGTGAGGGGGCCGGACCTAATGAAAAACTGTTTTTT
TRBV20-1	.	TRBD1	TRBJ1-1	CSAGDRKSTEAFF	TGCAGTGCTGGGGACAGAAAAAGCACTGAAGCTTTCTTT
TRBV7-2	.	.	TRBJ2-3	CASSLRQISTDTQYF	TGTGCCAGCAGCTTAAGGCAGATTAGCACAGATACGCAGTATTTT
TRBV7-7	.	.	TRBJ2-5	CASSFRQIQETQYF	TGTGCTAGCAGCTTTCGACAGATCCAAGAGACCCAGTACTTC
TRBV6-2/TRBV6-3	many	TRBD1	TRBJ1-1	CASSQDRGRDAFF	TGTGCCAGCAGTCAGGACAGGGGGCGTGATGCTTTCTTT
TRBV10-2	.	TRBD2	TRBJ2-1	CASRKREPYNEQFF	TGCGCCAGCAGAAAGCGGGAACCCTACAATGAGCAGTTCTTC
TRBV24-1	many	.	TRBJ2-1	CATSGAIGTYNEQFF	TGTGCCACCAGTGGTGCAATAGGAACCTACAATGAGCAGTTCTTC
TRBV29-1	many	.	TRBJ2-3	CSVNGSPPTDTQYF	TGCAGCGTGAACGGGAGTCCCCCCACAGATACGCAGTATTTT
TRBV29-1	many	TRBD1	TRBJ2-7	CSCGQGSYEQYF	TGCAGCTGTGGACAGGGCTCCTACGAGCAGTACTTC
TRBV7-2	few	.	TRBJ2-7	CASSLGRVDEQYF	TGTGCCAGCAGCTTAGGGAGGGTGGACGAGCAGTACTTC
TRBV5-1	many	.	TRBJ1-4	CASSLGSGSTTNEKLFF	TGCGCCAGCAGCTTGGGGAGCGGGAGCACAACTAATGAAAAACTGTTTTTT
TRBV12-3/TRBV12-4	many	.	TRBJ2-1	CASSPVGVGEQFF	TGTGCCAGCAGTCCCGTGGGGGTAGGTGAGCAGTTCTTC
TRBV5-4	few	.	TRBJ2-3	CASSLTMPQGVGHTDTQYF	TGTGCCAGCAGCTTGACCATGCCGCAGGGTGTGGGGCACACAGATACGCAGTATTTT
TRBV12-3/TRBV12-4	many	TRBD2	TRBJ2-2	CASSRLADTGELFF	TGTGCCAGCAGCAGACTAGCAGACACCGGGGAGCTGTTTTTT
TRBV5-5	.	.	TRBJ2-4	CASSGWDSKGGENIQYF	TGTGCCAGCAGCGGCTGGGACAGCAAAGGGGGGGAAAACATTCAGTACTTC
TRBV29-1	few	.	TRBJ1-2	CSAHTVDGYTF	TGCAGCGCCCACACGGTAGACGGCTACACCTTC
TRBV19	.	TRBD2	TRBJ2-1	CASRLAGVSEQFF	TGTGCCAGCAGACTAGCGGGAGTCAGCGAGCAGTTCTTC
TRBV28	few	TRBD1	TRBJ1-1	CASTAGTGLTEAFF	TGTGCCAGCACCGCCGGGACAGGACTCACTGAAGCTTTCTTT
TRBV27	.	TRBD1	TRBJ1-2	CASSLGGARGPINYGYTF	TGTGCCAGCAGTTTAGGAGGGGCCAGGGGGCCAATAAACTATGGCTACACCTTC
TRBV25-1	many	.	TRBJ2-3	CASSEADTQYF	TGTGCCAGCAGTGAAGCAGATACGCAGTATTTT
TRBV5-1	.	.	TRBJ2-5	CARPRGKVRETQYF	TGCGCCAGGCCGCGAGGCAAGGTGCGGGAGACCCAGTACTTC